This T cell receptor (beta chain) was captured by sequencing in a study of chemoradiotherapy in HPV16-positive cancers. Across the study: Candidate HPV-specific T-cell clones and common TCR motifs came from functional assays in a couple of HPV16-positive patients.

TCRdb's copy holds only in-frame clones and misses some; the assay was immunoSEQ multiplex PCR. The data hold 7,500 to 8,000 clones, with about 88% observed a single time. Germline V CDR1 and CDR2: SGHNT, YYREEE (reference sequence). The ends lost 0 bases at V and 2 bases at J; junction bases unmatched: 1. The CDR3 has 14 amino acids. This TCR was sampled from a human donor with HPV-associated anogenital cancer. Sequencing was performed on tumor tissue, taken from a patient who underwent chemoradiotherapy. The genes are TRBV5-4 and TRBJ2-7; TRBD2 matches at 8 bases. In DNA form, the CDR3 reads TGTGCCAGCAGCTTGGAGGGACTAGCCTACGAGCAGTACGTC. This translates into CASSLEGLAYEQYV.